The 15 T cell receptor beta chains presented below share a single source sample, sequenced in a study of CD8 T cells in ankylosing spondylitis. TCRdb reanalysed the 5' RACE reads using MiXCR and keeps one entry per CDR3 protein. The table shows 200,000 to 250,000 distinct CDR3 sequences, with more than 9% occurring only once. The sequenced sample was blood, either unsorted or a sorted T cell fraction (not recorded which). The receptors derive from a male donor with ankylosing spondylitis or in good health (not recorded which).

This clonotype showed up many times. The chain combines TRBV5-1 with TRBJ1-1, with 9 bases fitting TRBD1. Losses at the gene ends were 1 base for V and 2 bases for J; bases not matched to a gene: 6. In germline, CDR1 is SGHRS, CDR2 YFSETQ. The CDR3 spans 16 residues. The CDR3 region has the DNA TGCGCCAGCAGCTTGACAGGGGGCCATGGAAACACTGAAGCTTTCTTT. Its translation is CASSLTGGHGNTEAFF.

This clonotype was detected ten times or more. V is TRBV4-1 and J is TRBJ2-1, with TRBD2 matching 11 bases. With V trimmed by 4 bases and J by 9 bases, 8 bases remained unmatched. The CDR3 consists of 15 residues. Germline V gives CDR1 MGHRA, CDR2 YSYEKL. CDR3 sequence reads: CASSPLAGGSGEQFF. The CDR3 DNA follows: TGCGCCAGCAGCCCCCTAGCGGGAGGAAGCGGTGAGCAGTTCTTC.

This clonotype appeared many times. The rearrangement uses TRBV20-1 and TRBJ1-1, with no clear D. Trimming shortened V by 3 bases and J by 1 base, and 6 bases separated the two germline ends. This CDR3 region has 12 residues. Germline assignment: CDR1 DFQATT and CDR2 SNEGSKA (reference sequence). The CDR3 sequence: CSASPRNTEAFF. In nucleotides, the CDR3 is TGCAGTGCTAGCCCCCGGAACACTGAAGCTTTCTTT.

This clonotype was found a few times. The V call is TRBV10-2, the J call TRBJ1-6; weak D call: TRBD1 (6 bases). Germline assignment: CDR1 WSHSY and CDR2 SAAADI. Trimming took off 9 bases at V and 2 bases at J, with 11 bases between the two ends. The CDR3 loop spans 14 amino acids. CDR3 DNA: TGCGCCAGTAGGGGGGGGACCTATAATTCACCCCTCCACTTT. This translates into CASRGGTYNSPLHF.

The table lists this clonotype with many counts. The chain has TRBV20-1 and TRBJ1-5; 10 bases are a match to TRBD1. Germline values: CDR1 DFQATT, CDR2 SNEGSKA (reference sequence). The CDR3 sequence is 16 residues long. V dropped 6 bases and J dropped 8; count of bases not matched to a gene: 16. DNA of the CDR3: TGCAGTGCCAATAGTCCGTGGGACAGGGGTTCTGAGCCCCAGCATTTT. Its protein product is CSANSPWDRGSEPQHF.

A word on this clonotype: A read error may account for a junction end that differs from germline. The genes are TRBV6-6 and TRBJ2-5, with a tentative D call TRBD2 (7 bases). From germline, CDR1 is MNHNY and CDR2 SVGAGI (reference sequence). The CDR3 runs to 13 residues. The CDR3 DNA follows: TGTGCCGGCAGTTCGCGGGGGCCTGAGACCCAGTACTTC. Translation: CAGSSRGPETQYF.

This clonotype was found many times. CDR3 in DNA: TGTGCCTGGAGTATAGAGGACACCCTGTCCCAGTACTTC. This codes for CAWSIEDTLSQYF. This rearrangement joins TRBV30 to TRBJ2-5; a possible D gene is TRBD1 (5 bases). This CDR3 is 13 amino acids long. Germline lookup yields CDR1 GTSNPN and CDR2 SVGIG (reference sequence). Trimming pared 2 bases from V and 9 bases from J, leaving 16 bases between. Full variable domain (missing parts from reference TRBV30 and TRBJ2-5): SQTIHQWPATLVQPVGSPLSLECTVEGTSNPNLYWYRQAAGRGLQLLFYSVGIGQISSEVPQNLSASRPQDRQFILSSKKLLLSDSGFYLCAWSIEDTLSQYFGPGTRLLVL.

This clonotype was observed at least ten times. The chain combines TRBV12-3 or TRBV12-4 with TRBJ1-1, with TRBD1 matching over 8 bases. Trimming removed 6 bases from V and 5 bases from J; junction bases left unmatched: 5. CDR3 length equals 13 residues. DNA of the CDR3: TGTGCCAGCAGCCCGGACAGGGTTACTGAAGCTTTCTTT. It specifies CASSPDRVTEAFF.

This clonotype was detected many times. The chain employs TRBV6-1 and TRBJ2-2; D not certain. CDR1 is MNHNS, CDR2 SASEGT, per germline. This CDR3 has 16 amino acids. V lost 7 bases and J lost 5, with 20 bases in between. The CDR3 here is CASTPGSPISTGELFF. The CDR3, as DNA: TGTGCCAGCACCCCGGGCAGCCCAATTTCTACCGGGGAGCTGTTTTTT.

This clonotype was detected many times. This sequence joins TRBV3-1 and TRBJ2-5; 16 bases line up with TRBD2. Germline V gene lookup returns CDR1 LGHDT and CDR2 YNNKEL (reference sequence). The CDR3 loop spans 18 amino acids. Germline trimming cut 1 base from V and 4 bases from J; bases unmatched to any gene: 6. Written as DNA, the CDR3 is TGTGCCAGCAGCCAAGTGAGGGGGACTAGCGGGGGGGCAGAGACCCAGTACTTC. Protein: CASSQVRGTSGGAETQYF.

The table lists this clonotype with many counts. The V gene is TRBV20-1, the J gene TRBJ2-7; D perhaps matches TRBD2 (7 bases). The CDR3 runs to 16 residues. Germline CDR1 is DFQATT and CDR2 is SNEGSKA (reference sequence). V dropped 4 bases and J dropped 0 bases, with 19 bases sitting between them. The CDR3 sequence is CSAKGGGRGNSYEQYF. Written as DNA, the CDR3 is TGCAGTGCTAAGGGGGGGGGCAGGGGAAACTCCTACGAGCAGTACTTC.

This clonotype was recorded at least ten times. J is TRBJ2-7 and V is TRBV2; TRBD1 agrees at 10 bases. Per germline, CDR1 SNHLY and CDR2 FYNNEI. The trim removed 11 bases at V and 5 bases at J, leaving 15 bases unmatched. The CDR3 is 15 amino acids. The CDR3 nucleotides read TGTGCCTGGGTCCCCCGGGGACAGGGGATCAACGAGCAGTACTTC. Protein: CAWVPRGQGINEQYF.

The chain carries TRBV29-1 and TRBJ2-3; TRBD1 is a possible D gene (5 bases). V was shortened by 3 bases and J by 0 bases, with 13 bases between the two germline ends. Germline loops: CDR1 SQVTM, CDR2 ANQGSEA. The CDR3 is made up of 15 amino acids. Here the CDR3 reads CSVDILTVSTDTQYF. The DNA for the CDR3 is TGCAGCGTTGATATCTTGACAGTGAGCACAGATACGCAGTATTTT.

This clonotype was picked up many times. The V call is TRBV10-3, the J call TRBJ1-1; D not resolved. V was shortened by 3 bases and J by 2 bases, with 7 bases between the two germline ends. Germline V gene sequence: CDR1 ENHRY, CDR2 SYGVKD. This CDR3 spans 13 amino acids. The CDR3 region is CAISEEVNTEAFF. The CDR3 nucleotides are TGTGCCATCAGTGAAGAAGTTAACACTGAAGCTTTCTTT.

This clonotype occurred a few times. This chain connects TRBV5-1 to TRBJ1-2, with a possible D match to TRBD1 (6 bases). Between the trimmed V and J ends, which lost 5 bases and 7 bases, there was a span of 9 bases. Germline lookup yields CDR1 SGHRS and CDR2 YFSETQ. There are 11 residues in the CDR3. As DNA, the CDR3 is TGCGCCAGCAGAAAACAGGGTGGCTACACCTTC. This translates into CASRKQGGYTF.